The 5 T cell receptor beta chains below come from one sample, sequenced in a study of cytomegalovirus exposure and HLA in healthy donors. The PCR made use of 60 Vbeta and 13 Jbeta primers. Profiled with immunoSEQ multiplex PCR; TCRdb holds only in-frame clones, not every one. The sample shows roughly 87,000 clones, more than 75% of them seen only once. Sequenced: PBMCs. The receptor set was obtained from a woman in her forties in good health and CMV-seropositive.

The CDR3 DNA sequence: TGTGCCACCAGCAGAGATAAGGGGGCTGAAGAGACCCAGTACTTC. It specifies CATSRDKGAEETQYF. This chain links TRBV15 with TRBJ2-5, with TRBD1 matching 7 bases. There are 15 residues in the CDR3. Germline assignment: CDR1 LNHNV and CDR2 YYDKDF (reference sequence). J was trimmed by 3 bases and V by 0 bases; bases with no gene match: 4.

J is TRBJ1-5 and V is TRBV21-1. TRBV21-1 is marked as a pseudogene. The CDR3 spans 17 residues. The CDR3 sequence is CTSSKEAGGVNNQPQHF. The CDR3 DNA reads as TGTACCAGCAGCAAAGAGGCGGGTGGAGTAAACAATCAGCCCCAGCATTTT.

The chain uses TRBV30 and TRBJ1-2; TRBD1 matches 10 bases. Per germline, CDR1 GTSNPN and CDR2 SVGIG (reference sequence). The CDR3 contains 13 residues. V was clipped by 6 bases and J by 4 bases; unmatched bases: 5. CDR3 sequence: CACPGQGGYGYTF. As DNA, the CDR3 is TGTGCCTGCCCCGGACAGGGGGGCTATGGCTACACCTTC.

The chain recombines TRBV6-1 with TRBJ2-3; weak D call: TRBD2 (6 bases). Germline V gene lookup returns CDR1 MNHNS and CDR2 SASEGT. The CDR3 consists of 15 residues. Trimming stripped 4 bases from V and 0 bases from J, with 11 bases between. CDR3 bases: TGTGCCAGCAGTGCCAAGGGGACTAGCACAGATACGCAGTATTTT. This translates into CASSAKGTSTDTQYF.

The CDR3 protein is CASSPEVTTKKKLFF. CDR3 bases: TGTGCCAGCAGTCCCGAGGTTACCACGAAGAAAAAACTGTTTTTT. The rearrangement uses TRBV27 and TRBJ1-4, with D unclear. Germline V gene sequence: CDR1 MNHEY, CDR2 SMNVEV (reference sequence). V lost 5 bases and J lost 9, with 19 bases in between. The CDR3 has 15 residues.